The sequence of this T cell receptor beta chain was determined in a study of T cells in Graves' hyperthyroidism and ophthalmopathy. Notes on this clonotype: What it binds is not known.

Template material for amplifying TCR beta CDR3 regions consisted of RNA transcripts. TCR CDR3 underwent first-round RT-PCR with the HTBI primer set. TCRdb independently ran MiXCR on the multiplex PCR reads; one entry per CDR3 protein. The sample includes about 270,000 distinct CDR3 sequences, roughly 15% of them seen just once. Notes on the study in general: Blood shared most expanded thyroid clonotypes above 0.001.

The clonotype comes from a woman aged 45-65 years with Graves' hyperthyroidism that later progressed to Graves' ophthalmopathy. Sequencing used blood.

For the CDR3, the DNA is TGTGCCAGCAGCTTCGGCGGGAGGCCCGTTTACAATGAGCAGTTCTTC. Its translation: CASSFGGRPVYNEQFF. The rearrangement joins TRBV7-2 to TRBJ2-1; 8 bases match TRBD2. The CDR3 runs to 16 residues. J was trimmed by 4 bases and V by 3 bases; bases with no gene match: 8. The germline gives CDR1 SGHTA, CDR2 FQGNSA. The full variable domain, with the rest looked up from reference TRBV7-2 and TRBJ2-1, is GAGVSQSPSNKVTEKGKDVELRCDPISGHTALYWYRQSLGQGLEFLIYFQGNSAPDKSGLPSDRFSAERTGGSVSTLTIQRTQQEDSAVYLCASSFGGRPVYNEQFFGPGTRLTVL.